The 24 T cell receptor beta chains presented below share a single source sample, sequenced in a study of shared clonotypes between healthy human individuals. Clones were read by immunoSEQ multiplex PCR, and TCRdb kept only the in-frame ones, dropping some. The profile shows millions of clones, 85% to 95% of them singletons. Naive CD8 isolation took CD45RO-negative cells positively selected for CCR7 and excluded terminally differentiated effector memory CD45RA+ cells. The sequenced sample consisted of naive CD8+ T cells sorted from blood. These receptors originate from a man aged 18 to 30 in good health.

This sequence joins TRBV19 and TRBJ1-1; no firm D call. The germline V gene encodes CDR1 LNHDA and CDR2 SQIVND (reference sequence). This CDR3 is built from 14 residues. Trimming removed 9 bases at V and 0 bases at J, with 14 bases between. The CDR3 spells CASSEIGVNTEAFF. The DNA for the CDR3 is TGTGCCAGCTCAGAAATCGGGGTGAACACTGAAGCTTTCTTT.

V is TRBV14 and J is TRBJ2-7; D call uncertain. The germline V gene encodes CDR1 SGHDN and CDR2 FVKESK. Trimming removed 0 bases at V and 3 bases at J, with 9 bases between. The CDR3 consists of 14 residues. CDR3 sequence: CASSQDWFNYEQYF. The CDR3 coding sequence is TGTGCCAGCAGCCAAGATTGGTTCAACTACGAGCAGTACTTC.

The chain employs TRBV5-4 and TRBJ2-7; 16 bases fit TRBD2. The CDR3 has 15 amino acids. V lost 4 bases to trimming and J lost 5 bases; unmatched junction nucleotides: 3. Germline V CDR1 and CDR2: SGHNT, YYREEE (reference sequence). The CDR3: CASSPGTSGRDEQYF. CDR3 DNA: TGTGCCAGCAGCCCAGGGACTAGCGGGAGGGACGAGCAGTACTTC.

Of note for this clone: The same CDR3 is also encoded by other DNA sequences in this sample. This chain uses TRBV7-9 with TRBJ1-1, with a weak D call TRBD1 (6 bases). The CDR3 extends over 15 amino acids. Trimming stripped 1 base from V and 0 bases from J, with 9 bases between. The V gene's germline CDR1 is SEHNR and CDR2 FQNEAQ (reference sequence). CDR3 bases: TGTGCCAGCAGCTTAGAGGCAGGGGTGAACACTGAAGCTTTCTTT. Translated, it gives CASSLEAGVNTEAFF.

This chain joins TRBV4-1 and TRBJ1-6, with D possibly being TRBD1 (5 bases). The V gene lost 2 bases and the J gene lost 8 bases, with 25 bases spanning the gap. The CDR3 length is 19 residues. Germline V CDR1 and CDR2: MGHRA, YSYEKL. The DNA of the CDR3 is TGCGCCAGCAGCCAAAGCCTCAGGGATAGTACGCATCAGGATTCACCCCTCCACTTT. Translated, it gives CASSQSLRDSTHQDSPLHF.

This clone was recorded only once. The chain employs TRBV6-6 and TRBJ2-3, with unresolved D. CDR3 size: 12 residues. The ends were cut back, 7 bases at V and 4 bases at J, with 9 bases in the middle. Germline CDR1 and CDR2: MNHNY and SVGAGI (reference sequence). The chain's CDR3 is CASKWVSDTQYF. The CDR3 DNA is TGTGCCAGCAAATGGGTATCAGATACGCAGTATTTT.

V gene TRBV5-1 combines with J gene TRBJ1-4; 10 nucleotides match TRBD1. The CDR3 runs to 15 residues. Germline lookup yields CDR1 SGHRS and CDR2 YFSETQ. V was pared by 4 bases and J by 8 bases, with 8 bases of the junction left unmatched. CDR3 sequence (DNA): TGCGCCAGCAGCCCTAGGGACAGGGGCGGGGAAAAACTGTTTTTT. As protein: CASSPRDRGGEKLFF.

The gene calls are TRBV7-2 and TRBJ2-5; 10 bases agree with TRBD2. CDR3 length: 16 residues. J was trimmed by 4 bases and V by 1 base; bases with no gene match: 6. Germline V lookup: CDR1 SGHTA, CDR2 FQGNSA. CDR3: CASSLVPAGGSETQYF. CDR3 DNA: TGTGCCAGCAGCTTAGTGCCAGCGGGAGGGTCAGAGACCCAGTACTTC. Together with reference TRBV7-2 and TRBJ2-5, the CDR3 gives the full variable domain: GAGVSQSPSNKVTEKGKDVELRCDPISGHTALYWYRQSLGQGLEFLIYFQGNSAPDKSGLPSDRFSAERTGGSVSTLTIQRTQQEDSAVYLCASSLVPAGGSETQYFGPGTRLLVL.

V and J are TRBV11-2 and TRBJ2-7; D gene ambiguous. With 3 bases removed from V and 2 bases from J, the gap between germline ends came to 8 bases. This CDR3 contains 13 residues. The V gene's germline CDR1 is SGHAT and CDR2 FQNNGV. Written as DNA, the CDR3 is TGTGCCAGCAGCTTTGACGGCCCCTACGAGCAGTACTTC. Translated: CASSFDGPYEQYF. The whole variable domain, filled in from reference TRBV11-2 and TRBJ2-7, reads EAGVAQSPRYKIIEKRQSVAFWCNPISGHATLYWYQQILGQGPKLLIQFQNNGVVDDSQLPKDRFSAERLKGVDSTLKIQPAKLEDSAVYLCASSFDGPYEQYFGPGTRLTVT.

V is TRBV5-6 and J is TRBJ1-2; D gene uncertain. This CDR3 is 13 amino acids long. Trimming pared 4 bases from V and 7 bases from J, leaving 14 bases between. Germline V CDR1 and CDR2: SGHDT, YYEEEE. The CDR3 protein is CASSPYNGRGYTF. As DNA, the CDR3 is TGTGCCAGCAGCCCTTACAACGGTCGTGGCTACACCTTC.

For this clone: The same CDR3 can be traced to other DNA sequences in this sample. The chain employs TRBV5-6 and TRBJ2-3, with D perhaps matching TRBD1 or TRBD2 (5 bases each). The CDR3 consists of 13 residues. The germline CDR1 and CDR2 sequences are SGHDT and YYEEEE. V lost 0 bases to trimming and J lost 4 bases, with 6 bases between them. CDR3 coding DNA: TGTGCCAGCAGCTTGGGAGGGGCAGATACGCAGTATTTT. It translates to CASSLGGADTQYF. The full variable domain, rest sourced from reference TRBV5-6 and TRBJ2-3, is DAGVTQSPTHLIKTRGQQVTLRCSPKSGHDTVSWYQQALGQGPQFIFQYYEEEERQRGNFPDRFSGHQFPNYSSELNVNALLLGDSALYLCASSLGGADTQYFGPGTRLTVL.

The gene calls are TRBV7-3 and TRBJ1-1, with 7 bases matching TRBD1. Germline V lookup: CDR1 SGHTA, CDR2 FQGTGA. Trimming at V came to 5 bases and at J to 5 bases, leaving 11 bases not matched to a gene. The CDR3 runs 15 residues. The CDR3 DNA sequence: TGTGCCAGCAGCCCCGACAGGGACGTTGGGACTGAAGCTTTCTTT. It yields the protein CASSPDRDVGTEAFF.

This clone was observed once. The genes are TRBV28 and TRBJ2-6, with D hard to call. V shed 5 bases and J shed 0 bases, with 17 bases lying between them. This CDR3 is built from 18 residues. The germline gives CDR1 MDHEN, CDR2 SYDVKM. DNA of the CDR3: TGTGCCAGCAGTCAGTCCTTGGACGCCTACTCTGGGGCCAACGTCCTGACTTTC. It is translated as CASSQSLDAYSGANVLTF.

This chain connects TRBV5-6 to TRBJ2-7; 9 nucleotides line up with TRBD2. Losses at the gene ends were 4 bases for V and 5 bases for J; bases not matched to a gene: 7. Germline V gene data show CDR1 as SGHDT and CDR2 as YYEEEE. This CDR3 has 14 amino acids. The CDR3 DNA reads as TGTGCCAGCAGCGTAGGACTAGCGTCTAACGAGCAGTACTTC. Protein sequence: CASSVGLASNEQYF.

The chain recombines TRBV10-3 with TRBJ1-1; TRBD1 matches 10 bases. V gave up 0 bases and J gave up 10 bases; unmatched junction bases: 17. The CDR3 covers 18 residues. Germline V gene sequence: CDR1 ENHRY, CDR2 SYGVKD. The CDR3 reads CAISESVGDRDRGSGAFF. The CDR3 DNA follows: TGTGCCATCAGTGAGTCCGTGGGGGACCGGGACAGGGGTTCTGGAGCTTTCTTT.

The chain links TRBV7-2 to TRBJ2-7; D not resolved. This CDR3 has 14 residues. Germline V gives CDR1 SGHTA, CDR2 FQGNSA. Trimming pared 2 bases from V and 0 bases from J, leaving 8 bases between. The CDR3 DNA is TGTGCCAGCAGCTTATCAGAGAGCTCCTACGAGCAGTACTTC. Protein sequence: CASSLSESSYEQYF.

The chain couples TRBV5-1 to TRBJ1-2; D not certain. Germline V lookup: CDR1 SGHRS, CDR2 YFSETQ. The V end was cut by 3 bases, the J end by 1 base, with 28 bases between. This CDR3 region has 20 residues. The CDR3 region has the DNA TGCGCCAGCAGCTCGGAGGTGGAAGACCCGTCACAGATAATTAACTATGGCTACACCTTC. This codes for CASSSEVEDPSQIINYGYTF.

Here the CDR3 reads CASSHTGTKSYEQYF. The CDR3 DNA sequence: TGTGCCAGCAGCCACACCGGGACAAAATCCTACGAGCAGTACTTC. The chain couples TRBV21-1 to TRBJ2-7; TRBD1, the table's D call, was not compared with the DNA. TRBV21-1 is described as a pseudogene. The CDR3 has 15 amino acids.

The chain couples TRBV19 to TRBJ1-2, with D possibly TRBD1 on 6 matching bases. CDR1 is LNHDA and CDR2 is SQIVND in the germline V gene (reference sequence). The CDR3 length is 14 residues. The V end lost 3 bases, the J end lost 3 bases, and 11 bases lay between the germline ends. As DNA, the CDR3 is TGTGCCAGTAGTATCTCAGGGGATGACTATGGCTACACCTTC. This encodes CASSISGDDYGYTF.

The CDR3 nucleotides are TGTGCCAGCAGTTTAAACCAGGGCCTTAATGAGCAGTTCTTC. It translates to CASSLNQGLNEQFF. The chain recombines TRBV27 with TRBJ2-1, with D perhaps matching TRBD1 (5 bases). CDR1 and CDR2 (germline): MNHEY, SMNVEV (reference sequence). The germline V and J ends were trimmed by 2 bases and 7 bases, with 12 bases remaining between them. This CDR3 is built from 14 residues.

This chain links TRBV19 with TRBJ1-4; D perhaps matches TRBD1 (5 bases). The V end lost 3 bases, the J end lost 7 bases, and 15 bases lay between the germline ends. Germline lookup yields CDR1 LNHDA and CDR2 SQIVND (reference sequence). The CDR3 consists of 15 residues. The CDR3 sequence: CASSIPDNKGEKLFF. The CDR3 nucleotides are TGTGCCAGTAGTATTCCGGACAATAAGGGTGAAAAACTGTTTTTT.

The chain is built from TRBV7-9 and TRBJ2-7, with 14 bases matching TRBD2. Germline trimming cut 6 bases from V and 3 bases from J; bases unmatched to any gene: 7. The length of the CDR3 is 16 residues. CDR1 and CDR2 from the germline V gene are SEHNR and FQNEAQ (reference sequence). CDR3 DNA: TGTGCCAGCAGGGGGACCGGGACTAGCGGGGGCTACGAGCAGTACTTC. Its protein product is CASRGTGTSGGYEQYF. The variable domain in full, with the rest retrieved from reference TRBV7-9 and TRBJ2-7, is DTGVSQNPRHKITKRGQNVTFRCDPISEHNRLYWYRQTLGQGPEFLTYFQNEAQLEKSRLLSDRFSAERPKGSFSTLEIQRTEQGDSAMYLCASRGTGTSGGYEQYFGPGTRLTVT.

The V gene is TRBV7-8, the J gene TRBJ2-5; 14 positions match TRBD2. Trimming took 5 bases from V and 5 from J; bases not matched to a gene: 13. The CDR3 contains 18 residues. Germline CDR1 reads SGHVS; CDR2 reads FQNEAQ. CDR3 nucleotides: TGTGCCAGCAGCGCAGGACTAGCGGGAGGAGGAATCTTTGAGACCCAGTACTTC. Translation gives CASSAGLAGGGIFETQYF.

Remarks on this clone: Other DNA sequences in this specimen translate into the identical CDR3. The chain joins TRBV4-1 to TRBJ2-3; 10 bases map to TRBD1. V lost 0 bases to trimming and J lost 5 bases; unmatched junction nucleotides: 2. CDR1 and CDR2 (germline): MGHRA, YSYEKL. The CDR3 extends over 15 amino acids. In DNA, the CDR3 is TGCGCCAGCAGCCAAGAAAGGACAGGGGGAGATACGCAGTATTTT. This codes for CASSQERTGGDTQYF.